This note documents a single TCR beta chain sequence. The CDR3 covers 14 residues. CDR1 is SGHRS, CDR2 YFSETQ, per germline. Trimming removed 4 bases at V and 8 bases at J, with 18 bases between. These data belong to a study of blood T cell repertoires in COVID-19. The table came from immunoSEQ multiplex PCR; TCRdb's copy has only in-frame clones and leaves some out. Here the sample spans fewer than 200,000 clones, about four fifths being singletons. This chain uses TRBV5-1 with TRBJ1-2; D perhaps matches TRBD1 (5 bases). Specimen: peripheral blood. The clonotype comes from a woman between 70 and 85 years old with acute or convalescent COVID-19. The CDR3 loop is CASSMDMTPGGYTF. The CDR3 nucleotides read TGCGCCAGCAGCATGGACATGACCCCCGGGGGCTACACCTTC. The whole variable domain, remainder taken from reference TRBV5-1 and TRBJ1-2, is KAGVTQTPRYLIKTRGQQVTLSCSPISGHRSVSWYQQTPGQGLQFLFEYFSETQRNKGNFPGRFSGRQFSNSRSEMNVSTLELGDSALYLCASSMDMTPGGYTFGSGTRLTVV.